The present T cell receptor beta chain was sequenced within a study of T-cell memory formation after mild COVID-19. Study-wide results and limits: Clones that contracted from day 15 to 85 had balanced CD4/CD8; later expanders were CD4+ biased. Within pre-infection memory, some responding clones were found, suggesting cross-reactive memory joined.

Libraries for TCRalpha and TCRbeta carried sample barcodes and unique molecular identifiers via 5'RACE. TCRdb re-called the 5' RACE reads with MiXCR, one entry per CDR3 protein. The sample yields approximately 340,000 distinct CDR3 sequences, over 10% seen once. V was clipped by 0 bases and J by 5 bases; unmatched bases: 13. CDR3 length equals 17 residues. Looked up from germline, CDR1 is DFQATT and CDR2 is SNEGSKA (reference sequence). This clonotype was seen many times. What it recognizes is unknown. The TCR comes from a man between 18 and 35 years old who had mild COVID-19 (a few samples of this study predate the infection). Cell type and time point are not known. The V and J genes are TRBV20-1 and TRBJ2-7; 10 bases map to TRBD2. Sequences were obtained from PBMCs or a T cell subset sorted from them (not recorded which). The chain's CDR3 is CSARDQLAGISRDEQYF. For the CDR3, the DNA is TGCAGTGCTAGAGATCAACTAGCGGGGATCTCGAGGGACGAGCAGTACTTC.